This is a list of T cell receptor beta chains from one sample in a study of cytomegalovirus exposure and HLA in healthy donors. Profiled with immunoSEQ multiplex PCR; TCRdb holds only in-frame clones, not every one. The sample includes 95,000 to 110,000 clones, about 74% seen only once; the top ten take 14%. Sequenced sample: PBMCs. These receptors were obtained from a woman aged 40 to 50 in good health and CMV-seropositive. Each CDR3 is given with its conserved first and last residue. The order of the fields is J gene, clone size, D gene, V gene, CDR3 protein, CDR3 DNA. A D gene is named only where the DNA matches it firmly. Clone size appears in some rows only: once, few, many, or a class for an expanded clone.

TRBJ2-1,NA,TRBD1,TRBV30,CAWSRQGSYNEQFF,TGTGCCTGGAGTCGACAGGGATCCTACAATGAGCAGTTCTTC
TRBJ1-3,few,NA,TRBV7-9,CASSQTENTIYF,TGTGCCAGCAGCCAGACAGAGAACACCATATATTTT
TRBJ1-1,once,TRBD1,TRBV6-5,CASRSTGGANTEAFF,TGTGCCAGCAGGTCTACAGGGGGGGCGAACACTGAAGCTTTCTTT
TRBJ2-1,NA,NA,TRBV5-4,CASSLDLLDNEQFF,TGTGCCAGCAGCTTGGACTTGTTGGACAATGAGCAGTTCTTC
TRBJ2-3,NA,TRBD1,TRBV30,CAWSTGGLSDTQYF,TGTGCCTGGAGCACAGGGGGCTTGTCAGATACGCAGTATTTT
TRBJ1-1,NA,NA,TRBV5-1,CASSFFFGVRTEAFF,TGCGCCAGCAGCTTTTTTTTCGGGGTTCGCACTGAAGCTTTCTTT
TRBJ2-1,NA,NA,TRBV6-6,CASNRDSYNEQFF,TGTGCCAGCAATCGGGACTCCTACAATGAGCAGTTCTTC
TRBJ1-1,once,NA,TRBV2,CASRVLFGEAFF,TGTGCCAGCAGAGTCCTGTTTGGCGAAGCTTTCTTT
TRBJ2-1,NA,TRBD2,TRBV27,CASSLYGSGGPNEQFF,TGTGCCAGCAGTTTATACGGTAGCGGGGGGCCCAATGAGCAGTTCTTC
TRBJ1-2,NA,NA,TRBV12-5,CASGPRQNYGYTF,TGTGCTAGTGGCCCCCGACAGAACTATGGCTACACCTTC
TRBJ1-6,NA,NA,TRBV30,CACIFGNSPLHF,TGTGCCTGTATTTTTGGCAATTCACCCCTCCACTTT
TRBJ1-4,NA,TRBD1,TRBV7-9,CASSLAGGQGAIREKLFF,TGTGCCAGCAGCTTAGCGGGGGGGCAGGGGGCGATCCGTGAAAAACTGTTTTTT
TRBJ1-6,NA,NA,TRBV25-1,CASIRGYNSPLHF,TGTGCCAGCATTCGGGGCTATAATTCACCCCTCCACTTT
TRBJ1-4,NA,NA,TRBV19,CASSIMQEEKLFF,TGTGCCAGTAGTATAATGCAGGAAGAAAAACTGTTTTTT
TRBJ2-5,NA,TRBD2,TRBV6-1,CASSEQGTSGGSETQYF,TGTGCCAGCAGTGAACAGGGGACTAGCGGGGGGTCAGAGACCCAGTACTTC
TRBJ2-1,NA,TRBD2,TRBV25-1,CASSVSGGPYNEQFF,TGTGCCAGCAGCGTTAGCGGGGGGCCTTACAATGAGCAGTTCTTC
TRBJ2-2,NA,TRBD1,TRBV6-5,CASSYQTGVGGELFF,TGTGCCAGCAGTTACCAGACAGGGGTAGGGGGGGAGCTGTTTTTT
TRBJ2-7,NA,NA,TRBV6-5,CASSFQVGLGEQYF,TGTGCCAGCAGTTTTCAGGTGGGGCTTGGCGAGCAGTACTTC
TRBJ2-3,NA,TRBD2,TRBV5-1,CASSLEALAGRDTQYF,TGCGCCAGCAGCTTGGAAGCGCTAGCGGGGAGAGATACGCAGTATTTT
TRBJ1-2,NA,NA,TRBV20-1,CSAIGGYGYTF,TGCAGTGCTATCGGCGGGTATGGCTACACCTTC
TRBJ1-2,NA,NA,TRBV1,CTSSQARLWKRYGCTF,NA
TRBJ1-1,NA,NA,TRBV5-4,CASSSPGEWNPNTEAFF,TGTGCCAGCAGCTCACCAGGGGAATGGAACCCAAACACTGAAGCTTTCTTT
TRBJ1-2,NA,TRBD1,TRBV6-5,CASSWGQEKGYGYTF,TGTGCCAGCAGCTGGGGACAGGAAAAGGGCTATGGCTACACCTTC
TRBJ1-1,NA,NA,TRBV2,CASRSSGTEAFF,TGTGCCAGCAGGTCATCCGGGACTGAAGCTTTCTTT